Below, 23 T cell receptor beta chains from the same sample are listed, as sequenced in a study of graft-versus-host responses after intestinal transplantation (dated by TCRdb to 2020 to 2022). Libraries were constructed by the immunoSEQ multiplex PCR assay. In its TCRdb copy, this immuneACCESS table keeps in-frame sequences only and misses some clones. Where compared with another copy, unresolved V genes explain less than half of these, and the others have no known cause. The sample table lists 93,000 or so clones, 93% of them with a count of one. 1.2% of the sample belongs to the ten largest clones. For these TCRs, the target antigens are not known. Read against the paper, the sample's time point label means: cells obtained before transplantation from donor or recipient. Sequenced material: unstimulated CD8+ T cells sorted from spleen or lymph node cells, taken before intestinal transplant. The receptors here all came from a human donor who received an intestinal transplant.

This sequence joins TRBV7-6 and TRBJ1-1; D possibly corresponds to TRBD1 (5 bases). The CDR3 consists of 15 residues. CDR1 and CDR2 (germline): SGHVS, FNYEAQ. V was cut by 1 base and J by 1 base, with 10 bases left in between. For the CDR3, the DNA is TGTGCCAGCAGCTTAGAGGGGTTGGGGAACACTGAAGCTTTCTTT. It yields the protein CASSLEGLGNTEAFF.

The gene calls are TRBV7-2 and TRBJ2-1, with D maybe TRBD1 (6 bases). The CDR3 contains 14 residues. CDR1 SGHTA and CDR2 FQGNSA come from the germline V gene. V was clipped by 1 base and J by 5 bases, with 9 bases between them. CDR3 in amino acids: CASSLVQGHNEQFF. As DNA, the CDR3 is TGTGCCAGCAGCTTAGTACAGGGACACAATGAGCAGTTCTTC.

The chain carries TRBV5-1 and TRBJ2-2; D not resolved. Germline values: CDR1 SGHRS, CDR2 YFSETQ. V gave up 2 bases and J gave up 5 bases, with 10 bases separating them. This CDR3 comprises 14 residues. This CDR3 is CASSFGQPTGELFF. In DNA, the CDR3 is TGCGCCAGCAGCTTTGGGCAACCGACCGGGGAGCTGTTTTTT. The full variable domain, its missing parts supplied by reference TRBV5-1 and TRBJ2-2, is KAGVTQTPRYLIKTRGQQVTLSCSPISGHRSVSWYQQTPGQGLQFLFEYFSETQRNKGNFPGRFSGRQFSNSRSEMNVSTLELGDSALYLCASSFGQPTGELFFGEGSRLTVL.

This rearrangement joins TRBV11-2 to TRBJ1-2; perhaps TRBD1 as D (5 bases). V was clipped by 5 bases and J by 3 bases, with 16 bases between them. The CDR3 spans 15 residues. Per the germline V gene, CDR1 is SGHAT and CDR2 is FQNNGV. This CDR3 is CASSLIAGSDYGYTF. CDR3 bases: TGTGCCAGCAGCCTCATAGCAGGGAGCGACTATGGCTACACCTTC.

The chain couples TRBV6-6 to TRBJ1-1; unclear D gene. The CDR3 is 14 residues long. Germline V lookup: CDR1 MNHNY, CDR2 SVGAGI (reference sequence). Trimming took off 0 bases at V and 6 bases at J, with 11 bases between the two ends. CDR3 bases: TGTGCCAGCAGTTACTCTGGCGGGAGACCTGAAGCTTTCTTT. It specifies CASSYSGGRPEAFF.

The V gene is TRBV4-1, the J gene TRBJ1-2; D not certain. The CDR3 extends over 15 amino acids. The V end lost 0 bases, the J end lost 2 bases, and 10 bases lay between the germline ends. Germline CDR1 MGHRA, CDR2 YSYEKL. The CDR3, as DNA: TGCGCCAGCAGCCAAGATCCGGAGGTCAACTATGGCTACACCTTC. It encodes CASSQDPEVNYGYTF.

The V and J genes are TRBV5-6 and TRBJ1-5, with 10 bases lining up with TRBD1. Germline CDR1 SGHDT, CDR2 YYEEEE. The J segment lost 6 bases and the V segment lost 4 bases, leaving 4 bases of the junction unmatched. This CDR3 comprises 14 residues. CDR3 sequence: CASSPWTGGQPQHF. CDR3 in DNA: TGTGCCAGCAGCCCCTGGACAGGGGGTCAGCCCCAGCATTTT.

The chain has TRBV5-1 and TRBJ2-3; TRBD2 agrees at 14 bases. This CDR3 is 20 amino acids long. Looked up from germline, CDR1 is SGHRS and CDR2 is YFSETQ. Trimming removed 1 base from V and 2 bases from J; junction bases left unmatched: 12. The CDR3 DNA reads TGCGCCAGCAGCTTGCCCGCTGGACTAGCGGGGGGCCACAACACAGATACGCAGTATTTT. Residues: CASSLPAGLAGGHNTDTQYF. The full variable domain, completed using reference TRBV5-1 and TRBJ2-3, is KAGVTQTPRYLIKTRGQQVTLSCSPISGHRSVSWYQQTPGQGLQFLFEYFSETQRNKGNFPGRFSGRQFSNSRSEMNVSTLELGDSALYLCASSLPAGLAGGHNTDTQYFGPGTRLTVL.

The V call is TRBV7-9, the J call TRBJ2-7; perhaps TRBD1 as D (6 bases). The CDR3 runs 13 residues. The ends were cut back, 3 bases at V and 4 bases at J, with 10 bases in the middle. CDR1 is SEHNR and CDR2 is FQNEAQ in the germline V gene (reference sequence). CDR3 protein: CASSFTGKYEQYF. CDR3 bases: TGTGCCAGCAGCTTCACAGGGAAATACGAGCAGTACTTC. Full variable domain (missing parts from reference TRBV7-9 and TRBJ2-7): DTGVSQNPRHKITKRGQNVTFRCDPISEHNRLYWYRQTLGQGPEFLTYFQNEAQLEKSRLLSDRFSAERPKGSFSTLEIQRTEQGDSAMYLCASSFTGKYEQYFGPGTRLTVT.

The chain recombines TRBV7-6 with TRBJ2-7; D is unclear. Germline CDR1 reads SGHVS; CDR2 reads FNYEAQ. Between the trimmed V and J ends, which lost 5 bases and 0 bases, there was a span of 17 bases. CDR3 length: 16 amino acids. The CDR3 region has the DNA TGTGCCAGCAGCCGTTTCCCGGCACCGAGCTCCTACGAGCAGTACTTC. Protein sequence: CASSRFPAPSSYEQYF.

The genes are TRBV30 and TRBJ1-1; D uncertain. V lost 3 bases to trimming and J lost 2 bases, with 7 bases between them. Germline loops: CDR1 GTSNPN, CDR2 SVGIG (reference sequence). The CDR3 contains 12 residues. CDR3 sequence reads: CAWSSSNTEAFF. CDR3 in DNA: TGTGCCTGGAGCTCTAGCAACACTGAAGCTTTCTTT.

This chain links TRBV29-1 with TRBJ1-1; D gene uncertain. Germline CDR1 reads SQVTM; CDR2 reads ANQGSEA. CDR3 length equals 11 residues. V was clipped by 2 bases and J by 8 bases, with 9 bases between them. CDR3 protein: CSVEYAFEAFF. CDR3 bases: TGCAGCGTTGAATATGCCTTCGAAGCTTTCTTT.

On this clone itself: Relative to the germline gene, one junction end is altered; a read error may explain this. The chain couples TRBV11-2 to TRBJ1-1; 8 bases align to TRBD1. The CDR3 has 15 residues. CDR1 is SGHAT, CDR2 FQNNGV, per germline. The CDR3 DNA follows: TGTGCCAGCAGTTTCTTCAGGGGGCCAGGAACTGAAACTTTCTTT. It is translated as CASSFFRGPGTETFF.

The chain carries TRBV10-3 and TRBJ2-7; 7 bases are a match to TRBD1. The germline gives CDR1 ENHRY, CDR2 SYGVKD. This CDR3 has 17 residues. The J segment lost 1 base and the V segment lost 0 bases, leaving 9 bases of the junction unmatched. The chain's CDR3 is CAISESFRRQGSYEQYF. The CDR3 DNA reads as TGTGCCATCAGTGAGTCGTTTAGGAGACAGGGTTCCTACGAGCAGTACTTC.

The chain employs TRBV2 and TRBJ2-7, with unresolved D. The CDR3 has 15 residues. V was clipped by 2 bases and J by 3 bases, with 14 bases between them. Germline V gene data show CDR1 as SNHLY and CDR2 as FYNNEI. The CDR3 loop reads CASSELVSPDYEQYF. CDR3 in DNA: TGTGCCAGCAGTGAACTTGTGAGTCCCGACTACGAGCAGTACTTC.

The chain combines TRBV9 with TRBJ1-3; D not certain. Germline CDR1 and CDR2: SGDLS and YYNGEE. V lost 3 bases, J lost 0 bases, and 19 bases lay in between. This CDR3 spans 18 amino acids. CDR3 region: CASSEGEVATYSGNTIYF. CDR3 DNA: TGTGCCAGCAGCGAGGGCGAGGTGGCCACGTACTCTGGAAACACCATATATTTT. Supplemented by reference TRBV9 and TRBJ1-3, the full variable domain reads DSGVTQTPKHLITATGQRVTLRCSPRSGDLSVYWYQQSLDQGLQFLIQYYNGEERAKGNILERFSAQQFPDLHSELNLSSLELGDSALYFCASSEGEVATYSGNTIYFGEGSWLTVV.

The chain employs TRBV6-5 and TRBJ2-3, with a weak D call TRBD1 (5 bases). Per germline, CDR1 MNHEY and CDR2 SVGAGI. The germline V and J ends were trimmed by 10 bases and 2 bases, with 13 bases remaining between them. This CDR3 contains 13 residues. In nucleotides, the CDR3 is TGTGCCACTGCCCAGGGCTCCACAGATACGCAGTATTTT. Translating gives CATAQGSTDTQYF.

The genes are TRBV5-4 and TRBJ2-5; D uncertain. CDR1 SGHNT and CDR2 YYREEE come from the germline V gene (reference sequence). The V end was cut by 0 bases, the J end by 1 base, with 4 bases between. The CDR3 is 13 residues long. CDR3 DNA sequence: TGTGCCAGCAGCTTGGGGGGCCAAGAGACCCAGTACTTC. It codes for CASSLGGQETQYF.

V gene TRBV4-1 combines with J gene TRBJ1-1; D is unclear. CDR1 MGHRA and CDR2 YSYEKL come from the germline V gene. CDR3 length equals 15 residues. The germline V and J ends were trimmed by 0 bases and 3 bases, with 11 bases remaining between them. In DNA, the CDR3 is TGCGCCAGCAGCCAAGATCTAGGCACTTACACTGAAGCTTTCTTT. Its translation: CASSQDLGTYTEAFF.

The chain uses TRBV10-2 and TRBJ2-3; either TRBD1 or TRBD2 may supply D (6 bases each). Germline V gene sequence: CDR1 WSHSY, CDR2 SAAADI. Trimming pared 6 bases from V and 0 bases from J, leaving 19 bases between. The CDR3 is made up of 17 amino acids. The CDR3 DNA reads as TGCGCCAGCAGACCCTTGGAGGGGGGTCCTAGCACAGATACGCAGTATTTT. This sequence encodes CASRPLEGGPSTDTQYF.

The chain employs TRBV29-1 and TRBJ2-5, with D perhaps TRBD1 or TRBD2 (5 bases each). V lost 0 bases to trimming and J lost 5 bases, with 13 bases between them. Germline V CDR1 and CDR2: SQVTM, ANQGSEA. This CDR3 has 14 residues. The CDR3 DNA reads TGCAGCGTTGAAGATCGGGACCCCTCGGAGACCCAGTACTTC. This gives the protein CSVEDRDPSETQYF.

The chain is built from TRBV2 and TRBJ2-5; possible D gene TRBD2, 7 bases. V was shortened by 2 bases and J by 1 base, with 14 bases between the two germline ends. The CDR3 loop spans 16 amino acids. Germline-derived CDR1 and CDR2 are SNHLY and FYNNEI. The CDR3 DNA is TGTGCCAGCAGTGAAAGGGCGGGGGCCCTCCAAGAGACCCAGTACTTC. Encoded protein: CASSERAGALQETQYF.

J is TRBJ2-7 and V is TRBV29-1, with 11 bases aligning to TRBD2. After removal of 1 base from V and 3 bases from J, the junction contained 8 bases not matched to a gene. The germline gives CDR1 SQVTM, CDR2 ANQGSEA. The length of the CDR3 is 16 residues. CDR3 loop: CSVEGSGLADYYEQYF. CDR3 nucleotide sequence: TGCAGCGTTGAAGGGTCGGGACTAGCGGACTACTACGAGCAGTACTTC.